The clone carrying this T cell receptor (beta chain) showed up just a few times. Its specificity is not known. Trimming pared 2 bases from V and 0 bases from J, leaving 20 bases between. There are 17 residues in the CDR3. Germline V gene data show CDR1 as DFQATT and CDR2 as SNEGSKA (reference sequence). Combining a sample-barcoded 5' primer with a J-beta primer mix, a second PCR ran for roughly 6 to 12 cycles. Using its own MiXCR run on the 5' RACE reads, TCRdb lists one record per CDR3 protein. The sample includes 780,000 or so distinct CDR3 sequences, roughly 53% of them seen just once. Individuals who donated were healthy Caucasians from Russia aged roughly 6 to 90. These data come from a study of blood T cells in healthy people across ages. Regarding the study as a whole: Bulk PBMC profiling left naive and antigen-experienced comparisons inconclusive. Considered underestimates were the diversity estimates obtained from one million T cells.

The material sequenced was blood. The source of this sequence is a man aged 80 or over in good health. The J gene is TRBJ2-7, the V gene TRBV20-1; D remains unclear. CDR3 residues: CSARPTSGRAYSYEQYF. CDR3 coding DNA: TGCAGTGCTAGACCCACCTCAGGAAGGGCATACTCCTACGAGCAGTACTTC.